This T cell receptor (beta chain) was captured by sequencing in a study of T cell changes during pregnancy in multiple sclerosis. From germline, CDR1 is SNHLY and CDR2 FYNNEI. Trimming left V 6 bases short and J 6 bases short, with 15 bases between. The CDR3 covers 15 residues. Data came from immunoSEQ multiplex PCR; TCRdb stores just in-frame clones and leaves some out. This sample has about 20,000 clones, with about 88% found just once. This TCR was sampled from a female donor in good health, enrolled as a control in a pregnancy study. This material consisted of CD8+ T cells from peripheral blood mononuclear cells, taken in the third trimester of pregnancy. The V gene is TRBV2, the J gene TRBJ1-6; no clear D gene. This CDR3 reads CASRAPEGLNSPLHF. The CDR3 nucleotides read TGTGCCAGCAGAGCACCGGAGGGCCTTAATTCACCCCTCCACTTT.